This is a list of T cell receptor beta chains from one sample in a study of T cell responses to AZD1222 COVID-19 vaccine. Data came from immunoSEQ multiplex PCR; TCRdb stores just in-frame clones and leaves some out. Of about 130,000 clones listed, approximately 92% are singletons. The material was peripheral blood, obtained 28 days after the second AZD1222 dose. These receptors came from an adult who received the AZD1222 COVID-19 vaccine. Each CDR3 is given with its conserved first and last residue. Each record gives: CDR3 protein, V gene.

CASSQVPLRGYTF	TRBV3-1/TRBV3-2
CASSSTPSGQETQYF	TRBV5-1
CASHQGNNEQFF	TRBV19
CASSPQGPVIGDEQYF	TRBV18
CASSLGAEAFF	TRBV5-4
CASSRNTATNEKLFF	TRBV7-2
CASRPWALRPQHF	TRBV28
CASSPRWQGKNIQYF	TRBV5-1
CASSLVTSPVSYEQYF	TRBV7-9
CASSPWGTEAFF	TRBV9
CASSLVGNYGYTF	TRBV7-9
CASSRGAREQYF	TRBV28
CASSEARDTWILHF	TRBV7-8
CASQGLAGGIYEQYF	TRBV19
CASSHLQNNSPLHF	TRBV14
CASSIGTGYEQYF	TRBV19
CATTSGLGLGQFF	TRBV12-3/TRBV12-4
CASSQSLRGTIGYTF	TRBV23-1